The 14 T cell receptor beta chains presented below share a single source sample, sequenced in a study of blood T cell repertoires in COVID-19. Libraries were prepared by immunoSEQ multiplex PCR; TCRdb keeps only in-frame clonotypes and omits some of them. This sample has over 150,000 clones, with approximately 80% found just once. The sample taken for sequencing was peripheral blood. The origin of the receptors is a woman in her sixties or seventies with COVID-19, enrolled during active disease.

This rearrangement joins TRBV6-5 to TRBJ2-1, with D perhaps TRBD1 (5 bases). V was pared by 0 bases and J by 12 bases, with 15 bases between. The CDR3 length is 14 residues. Germline values: CDR1 MNHEY, CDR2 SVGAGI. As DNA, the CDR3 is TGTGCCAGCAGTTACTCGGGCAGGAAAGGGGTGCAGTTCTTC. Its protein product is CASSYSGRKGVQFF.

V gene TRBV19 combines with J gene TRBJ1-4; 10 bases match TRBD1. This CDR3 is 15 amino acids long. In germline, CDR1 is LNHDA, CDR2 SQIVND (reference sequence). V was clipped by 6 bases and J by 7 bases; unmatched bases: 8. The CDR3 spells CASSIPRTGGEKLFF. CDR3 in DNA: TGTGCCAGTAGCATCCCCCGGACAGGGGGTGAAAAACTGTTTTTT.

This clone has more than one count but fewer than ten. J is TRBJ1-2 and V is TRBV6-1; no clear D. Germline V lookup: CDR1 MNHNS, CDR2 SASEGT. The CDR3 consists of 14 residues. Trimming shortened V by 2 bases and J by 4 bases, and 11 bases separated the two germline ends. The DNA of the CDR3 is TGTGCCAGCAGTGAATCGAGCTGGAGCTATGGCTACACCTTC. Protein: CASSESSWSYGYTF.

The chain employs TRBV19 and TRBJ1-2; no firm D call. CDR1 and CDR2 from the germline V gene are LNHDA and SQIVND (reference sequence). V shed 5 bases and J shed 7 bases, with 11 bases lying between them. CDR3 length equals 12 residues. In nucleotides, the CDR3 is TGTGCCAGTAGTGTCTCTCCCGTTGGCTACACCTTC. Its protein is CASSVSPVGYTF.

The chain recombines TRBV15 with TRBJ1-5; no reliable D call. The CDR3 contains 16 residues. Germline lookup yields CDR1 LNHNV and CDR2 YYDKDF (reference sequence). V was shortened by 5 bases and J by 3 bases, with 17 bases between the two germline ends. CDR3 sequence reads: CATSSPRGQYNQPQHF. The CDR3 region has the DNA TGTGCCACCAGCTCCCCCCGAGGGCAGTACAATCAGCCCCAGCATTTT.

This clone occurred a few times. This chain's CDR3 is CASSYSNTQETQYF. CDR3 DNA sequence: TGTGCCAGCAGTTACTCAAACACGCAAGAGACCCAGTACTTC. This sequence joins TRBV6-5 and TRBJ2-5; D remains ambiguous. Per the germline V gene, CDR1 is MNHEY and CDR2 is SVGAGI. This CDR3 contains 14 residues. Trimming left V 0 bases short and J 2 bases short, with 7 bases between.

On this clone: The same CDR3 is also encoded by other DNA sequences in this sample. The V gene is TRBV7-9, the J gene TRBJ1-1; D is possibly TRBD1 (6 bases). The CDR3 loop spans 14 amino acids. V lost 2 bases, J lost 5 bases, and 12 bases lay in between. Germline CDR1 is SEHNR and CDR2 is FQNEAQ (reference sequence). CDR3 in DNA: TGTGCCAGCAGCTTAAACAGGGTTGAAACTGAAGCTTTCTTT. Protein: CASSLNRVETEAFF.

Written as DNA, the CDR3 is TGTGCCAGCAGTGAGGGACTGCGGGAGTTCTTC. This gives the protein CASSEGLREFF. This chain joins TRBV25-1 and TRBJ2-1, with a tentative D call TRBD2 (6 bases). Looked up from germline, CDR1 is MGHDK and CDR2 is SYGVNS. The CDR3 covers 11 residues. V gave up 3 bases and J gave up 14 bases, with 11 bases separating them.

With regard to this clone: Other nucleotide sequences from this sample produce the same CDR3. The rearrangement links TRBV7-9 to TRBJ1-1, with D hard to call. Germline values: CDR1 SEHNR, CDR2 FQNEAQ (reference sequence). V was trimmed by 2 bases and J by 1 base, leaving 5 bases between them. The CDR3 sequence is 13 residues long. The CDR3 nucleotides read TGTGCCAGCAGCTTACCGGGGAACACTGAAGCTTTCTTT. Translated: CASSLPGNTEAFF.

This chain uses TRBV18 with TRBJ1-1, with D unresolved. The germline V gene has CDR1 KGHSH and CDR2 LQKENI. Trimming left V 3 bases short and J 2 bases short, with 10 bases between. This CDR3 comprises 14 residues. The CDR3 DNA is TGTGCCAGCTCACCGCGGGTCTCCAACACTGAAGCTTTCTTT. It yields the protein CASSPRVSNTEAFF.

This clone showed up just once. This chain joins TRBV18 and TRBJ1-1; possibly TRBD1 for D (5 bases). V gave up 3 bases and J gave up 1 base, with 12 bases separating them. Germline CDR1 and CDR2: KGHSH and LQKENI. The CDR3 totals 15 residues. The CDR3 here is CASSPGRAQNTEAFF. CDR3 coding DNA: TGTGCCAGCTCACCCGGCAGGGCTCAGAACACTGAAGCTTTCTTT.

The J gene is TRBJ2-2, the V gene TRBV7-9, with TRBD2 matching 16 bases. The V segment lost 3 bases and the J segment 3 bases; nucleotides outside the gene matches: 7. Germline V gene sequence: CDR1 SEHNR, CDR2 FQNEAQ (reference sequence). The CDR3 is 19 amino acids. CDR3 bases: TGTGCCAGCAGCTTCAGAGGGACTAGCGGGAGGGCCGACACCGGGGAGCTGTTTTTT. This translates into CASSFRGTSGRADTGELFF.

The chain employs TRBV19 and TRBJ1-2; D is uncertain. The CDR3 extends over 14 amino acids. V lost 3 bases to trimming and J lost 4 bases, with 12 bases between them. Looked up from germline, CDR1 is LNHDA and CDR2 is SQIVND (reference sequence). The CDR3, as DNA: TGTGCCAGTAGTATCTCTAGTCAATCCTATGGCTACACCTTC. Residues: CASSISSQSYGYTF.

The chain couples TRBV19 to TRBJ2-5; 7 bases fit TRBD1. From germline, CDR1 is LNHDA and CDR2 SQIVND (reference sequence). The V and J ends lost 3 bases and 5 bases, in that order; junction bases with no gene match: 9. There are 15 residues in the CDR3. This chain's CDR3 is CASSMGKGARETQYF. The DNA of the CDR3 is TGTGCCAGTAGTATGGGAAAGGGGGCCAGGGAGACCCAGTACTTC. Full variable domain (missing parts from reference TRBV19 and TRBJ2-5): DGGITQSPKYLFRKEGQNVTLSCEQNLNHDAMYWYRQDPGQGLRLIYYSQIVNDFQKGDIAEGYSVSREKKESFPLTVTSAQKNPTAFYLCASSMGKGARETQYFGPGTRLLVL.